These 10 T cell receptor beta chains originate from one sample sequenced in a study of T cell responses to AZD1222 COVID-19 vaccine. Sequenced by immunoSEQ multiplex PCR; TCRdb stores in-frame clones only, minus some. The sample includes about 94,000 clones, 90% of them seen just once. The sample was peripheral blood, taken on day 0 of AZD1222 vaccination. The receptor set was obtained from an adult in good health.

J is TRBJ2-7 and V is TRBV10-3, with 7 bases that match TRBD1. After removal of 11 bases from V and 2 bases from J, the junction contained 12 bases not matched to a gene. Germline values: CDR1 ENHRY, CDR2 SYGVKD. The CDR3 is 14 residues long. Here the CDR3 DNA reads TGTGCCTCTTCAGGGGGTACTGGGGCCTACGAGCAGTACTTC. Encoded protein: CASSGGTGAYEQYF.

The chain joins TRBV19 to TRBJ2-2, with D unclear. Germline V gene sequence: CDR1 LNHDA, CDR2 SQIVND (reference sequence). The V end was cut by 3 bases, the J end by 0 bases, with 14 bases between. The length of the CDR3 is 17 residues. In DNA, the CDR3 is TGTGCCAGTAGTATTGGAGTACCCATACCGAACACCGGGGAGCTGTTTTTT. Protein sequence: CASSIGVPIPNTGELFF.

This chain uses TRBV5-6 with TRBJ2-7; the match to TRBD2 covers 9 bases. CDR3 size: 15 residues. Germline lookup yields CDR1 SGHDT and CDR2 YYEEEE. With 2 bases clipped from V and 3 bases from J, the junction kept 6 bases outside the gene matches. CDR3 sequence: CASSFWAGGRYEQYF. CDR3 DNA sequence: TGTGCCAGCAGCTTTTGGGCGGGGGGGCGCTACGAGCAGTACTTC.

The rearrangement uses TRBV5-1 and TRBJ1-3; D gene ambiguous. Trimming stripped 4 bases from V and 0 bases from J, with 20 bases between. The CDR3 sequence is 18 residues long. Per the germline V gene, CDR1 is SGHRS and CDR2 is YFSETQ. CDR3 bases: TGCGCCAGCAGCCCGAGACCAGGAGCCCCCCTCTCTGGAAACACCATATATTTT. Translation: CASSPRPGAPLSGNTIYF.

The chain uses TRBV5-1 and TRBJ2-5, with TRBD2 matching over 15 bases. This CDR3 has 18 residues. V was pared by 4 bases and J by 4 bases, with 11 bases of the junction left unmatched. Looked up from germline, CDR1 is SGHRS and CDR2 is YFSETQ. This CDR3 reads CASSAHRTSGGARETQYF. As DNA, the CDR3 is TGCGCCAGCAGCGCCCACCGGACTAGCGGGGGGGCCAGAGAGACCCAGTACTTC.

The genes are TRBV7-3 and TRBJ1-1; 10 bases fit TRBD1. Trimming took 5 bases from V and 3 from J; bases not matched to a gene: 6. CDR1 SGHTA and CDR2 FQGTGA come from the germline V gene. The CDR3 runs 15 residues. The CDR3 region has the DNA TGTGCCAGCAGCCCCGGGACAGGGGCCTACACTGAAGCTTTCTTT. Residues: CASSPGTGAYTEAFF.

By proportion, this clone is medium-sized. CDR3 sequence reads: CASSYSKGHEQFF. The DNA of the CDR3 is TGTGCCAGCAGTTATAGTAAGGGCCATGAGCAGTTCTTC. This chain uses TRBV6-5 with TRBJ2-1; D remains ambiguous. CDR3 length: 13 residues. CDR1 and CDR2 (germline): MNHEY, SVGAGI. Between the trimmed V and J ends, which lost 3 bases and 8 bases, there was a span of 11 bases.

V and J are TRBV3-1 (or the pseudogene TRBV3-2) and TRBJ2-7; 7 positions agree with TRBD1. This CDR3 is 14 amino acids long. With V trimmed by 1 base and J by 6 bases, 6 bases remained unmatched. Germline-derived CDR1 and CDR2 are LGHDT and YNNKEL (reference sequence). The CDR3 DNA is TGTGCCAGCAGCCAAGTGGGACAGTTCACCGAGCAGTACTTC. Amino acid sequence: CASSQVGQFTEQYF.

The chain has TRBV5-8 and TRBJ1-2; possible D gene TRBD1, 6 bases. CDR3 size: 14 residues. The germline gives CDR1 SGHTS, CDR2 YDEGEE. V shed 0 bases and J shed 4 bases, with 10 bases lying between them. As DNA, the CDR3 is TGTGCCAGCAGCTTGGTGCAGGGGATCTATGGCTACACCTTC. Protein sequence: CASSLVQGIYGYTF.

This sequence joins TRBV4-1 and TRBJ2-2, with 7 bases that match TRBD2. The germline CDR1 and CDR2 sequences are MGHRA and YSYEKL. V lost 4 bases and J lost 4; bases outside the gene matches: 3. CDR3 size: 14 residues. The CDR3 loop reads CASSLGGTTGELFF. The CDR3 DNA follows: TGCGCCAGCAGCCTCGGGGGGACCACCGGGGAGCTGTTTTTT.